The present TCR beta chain was sequenced within a study of blood T cell repertoires in COVID-19. About the research overall: Sample material is recorded as cDNA or gDNA derived from T cells, B-cell-depleted T cells, or PBMCs.

The germline CDR1 and CDR2 sequences are GTSNPN and SVGIG (reference sequence). The CDR3 is 13 amino acids. The V end was cut by 2 bases, the J end by 5 bases, with 12 bases between. Libraries were prepared by immunoSEQ multiplex PCR; TCRdb keeps only in-frame clonotypes and omits some of them. Seen here are 110,000 or so clones, more than 80% observed once, and the top ten hold around 6%. The sequenced sample consisted of peripheral blood. This sequence was found in a woman in her sixties or seventies with COVID-19, enrolled during active disease. The chain is built from TRBV30 and TRBJ1-2, with D tentatively TRBD1 (5 bases). The CDR3 DNA sequence: TGTGCCTGGAGTTCCCAAACAGGTTATGGCTACACCTTC. It specifies CAWSSQTGYGYTF.